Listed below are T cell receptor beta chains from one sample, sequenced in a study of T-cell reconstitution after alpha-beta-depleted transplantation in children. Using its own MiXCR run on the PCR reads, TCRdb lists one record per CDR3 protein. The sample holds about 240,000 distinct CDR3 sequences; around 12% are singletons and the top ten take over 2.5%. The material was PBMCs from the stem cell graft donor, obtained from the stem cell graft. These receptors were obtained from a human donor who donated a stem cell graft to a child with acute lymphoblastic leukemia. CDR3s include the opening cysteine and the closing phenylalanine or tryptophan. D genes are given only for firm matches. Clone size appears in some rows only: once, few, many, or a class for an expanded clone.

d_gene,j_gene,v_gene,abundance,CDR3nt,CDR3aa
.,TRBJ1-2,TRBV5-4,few,TGTGCCAGCAGGGCTACAGGTTCTAACTATGGCTACACCTTC,CASRATGSNYGYTF
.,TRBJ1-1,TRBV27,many,TGTGCCAGCAGTTTGTATGGGGCCGGGGCCACTGAAGCTTTCTTT,CASSLYGAGATEAFF
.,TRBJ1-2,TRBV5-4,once,TGTGCCAGCAGCTCTGGGCCAGCCTTCTATGGCTACACCTTC,CASSSGPAFYGYTF
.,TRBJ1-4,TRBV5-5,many,TGTGCCAGCAGCTTGGCCGCCGGAACAACTAATGAAAAACTGTTTTTT,CASSLAAGTTNEKLFF
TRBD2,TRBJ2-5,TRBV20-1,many,TGCAGTGCTAGTACAATGCGGGGGGGAGAATATAAAGAGACCCAGTACTTC,CSASTMRGGEYKETQYF
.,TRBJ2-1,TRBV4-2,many,TGTGCCAGCAGCCAGGCACAGGGTTATGAGCAGTTCTTC,CASSQAQGYEQFF
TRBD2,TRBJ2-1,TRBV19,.,TGTGCCAGTAGGCTACTAGCGGGAGGGTTTTCTTTAAATGAGCAGTTCTTC,CASRLLAGGFSLNEQFF
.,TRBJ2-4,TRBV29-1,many,TGCAGCGTCCGGGGAAGGGGGAACATTCAGTACTTC,CSVRGRGNIQYF
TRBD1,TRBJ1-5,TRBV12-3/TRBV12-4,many,TGTGCCAGCAGAGAAGGGACAGGGGGCAATCAGCCCCAGCATTTT,CASREGTGGNQPQHF
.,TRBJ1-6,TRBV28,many,TGTGCCAGCAGTTCCTCCCTAGGAAGCTCCTATAATTCACCCCTCCACTTT,CASSSSLGSSYNSPLHF
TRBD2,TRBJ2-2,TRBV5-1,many,TGCGCCAGCAGCTTGAGCGCCACTAGCGGGACAGGCGGGGAGCTGTTTTTT,CASSLSATSGTGGELFF
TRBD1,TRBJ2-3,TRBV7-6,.,TGTGCCAGCAGCTTAGTACCAGGGGGCGCCGGAGATACGCAGTATTTT,CASSLVPGGAGDTQYF
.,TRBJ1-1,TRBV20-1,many,TGCAGTGCTTCCCGGGCCTCCCTCGGTAACACTGAAGCTTTCTTT,CSASRASLGNTEAFF
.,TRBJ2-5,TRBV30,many,TGTGCCTGGAGTGGGGGGTATGAAGAGACCCAGTACTTC,CAWSGGYEETQYF
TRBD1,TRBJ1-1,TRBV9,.,TGTGCCAGCAGCTTACCCCGGACAGGGGGTAACACTGAAGCTTTCTTT,CASSLPRTGGNTEAFF
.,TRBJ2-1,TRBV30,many,TGTGCCTGGAGTCTAGATTACAATGAGCAGTTCTTC,CAWSLDYNEQFF
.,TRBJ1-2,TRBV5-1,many,TGCGCCAGCAGCTTGGTGGGATCTGGCTCCTATGGCTACACCTTC,CASSLVGSGSYGYTF
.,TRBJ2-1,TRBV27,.,TGTGCCAGCAGTGATCCGTTCAATGAGCAGTTCTTC,CASSDPFNEQFF
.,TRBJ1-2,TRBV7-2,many,TGTGCCAGCAGCTTCCCCACCGCGGTTTTCTATGGCTACACCTTC,CASSFPTAVFYGYTF
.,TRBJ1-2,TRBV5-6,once,TGTGCCAGCAGCTTAACTCGGAATGGCTACACCTTC,CASSLTRNGYTF
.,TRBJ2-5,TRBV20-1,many,TGCAGTGCTCCCCCGACAGGAGGGCAGACCCAGTACTTC,CSAPPTGGQTQYF
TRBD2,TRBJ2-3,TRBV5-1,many,TGCGCCAGCAGCTTGGACGTCGGACTAGCAGTGACAGATACGCAGTATTTT,CASSLDVGLAVTDTQYF
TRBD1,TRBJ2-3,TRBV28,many,TGTGCCAGCAGGGGACAGGCGAGAACAGATACGCAGTATTTT,CASRGQARTDTQYF
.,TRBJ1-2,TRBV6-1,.,TGTGCCACCAATGGAGGGGCCCCCCCCGGCTACACCTTC,CATNGGAPPGYTF
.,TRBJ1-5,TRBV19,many,TGTGCCAGTAGTACTCTTCAGATCCAGCCCCAGCATTTT,CASSTLQIQPQHF
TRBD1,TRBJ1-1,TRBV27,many,TGTGCCAGCAGTTTATCTAGGGGACAGGGGAACACTGAAGCTTTCTTT,CASSLSRGQGNTEAFF
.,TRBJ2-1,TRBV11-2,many,TGTGCCAGCAGCCAGATTTTGGGGGCCCCGGGCAATGAGCAGTTCTTC,CASSQILGAPGNEQFF
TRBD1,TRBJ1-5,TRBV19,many,TGTGCCAGTAGCTGGGGGGACAGCCTAAATCAGCCCCAGCATTTT,CASSWGDSLNQPQHF
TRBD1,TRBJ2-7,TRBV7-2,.,TGTGCCAGCAGCGTCCGGGACAGGGGACACGAGCAGTACTTC,CASSVRDRGHEQYF
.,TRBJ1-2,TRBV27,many,TGTGCCAGCAGTTTACCGGGGGCGGAGGGCTACACCTTC,CASSLPGAEGYTF
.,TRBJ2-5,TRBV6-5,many,TGTGCCAGCAGTTGGACCCCAAGCCGGGAAGAGACCCAGTACTTC,CASSWTPSREETQYF
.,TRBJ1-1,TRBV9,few,TGTGCCAGCAGCGTTTCCGGGTACACTGAAGCTTTCTTT,CASSVSGYTEAFF
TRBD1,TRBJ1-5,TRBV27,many,TGTGCCAGCACCCAGGGAGGGGGCCATCAGCCCCAGCATTTT,CASTQGGGHQPQHF
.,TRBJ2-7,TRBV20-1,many,TGCAGTGCTCGCGGACAGAGGGAATCCTACGAGCAGTACTTC,CSARGQRESYEQYF
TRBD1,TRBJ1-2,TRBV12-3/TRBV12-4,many,TGTGCCAGCAGTACTACAGGGGGCTCTTTTGGCTACACCTTC,CASSTTGGSFGYTF
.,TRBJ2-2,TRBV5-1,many,TGCGCCAGCAGCTTCGAGGGAGATGCGAGGACCGGGGAGCTGTTTTTT,CASSFEGDARTGELFF
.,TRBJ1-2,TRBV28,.,TGTGCCAGCAGCGGGGGGCATGGCTATGGCTACACCTTC,CASSGGHGYGYTF
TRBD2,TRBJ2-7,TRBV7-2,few,TGTGCCAGCAGCTTAGCGGCAGCGGGATTCCCCTACGAGCAGTACTTC,CASSLAAAGFPYEQYF
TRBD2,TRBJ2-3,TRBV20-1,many,TGCAGTGCTAGTAGTCCGTCTAGCGGGGACCTCGGGGGTGATACGCAGTATTTT,CSASSPSSGDLGGDTQYF
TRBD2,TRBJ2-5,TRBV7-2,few,TGTGCCAGCAGCGCCCGACTAGCGGGAGGGGCTGAGACCCAGTACTTC,CASSARLAGGAETQYF
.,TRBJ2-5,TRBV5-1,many,TGCGCCAGCAGCTTGGCCCAAGAGACCCAGTACTTC,CASSLAQETQYF
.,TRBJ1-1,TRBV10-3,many,TGTGCCATCAGTGACGATCGGGGGAACACTGAAGCTTTCTTT,CAISDDRGNTEAFF
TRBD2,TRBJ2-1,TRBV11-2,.,TGTGCCAGCAGCGGCCTTGCGGGGGGGATGCATGAGCAGTTCTTC,CASSGLAGGMHEQFF
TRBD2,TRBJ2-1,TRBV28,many,TGTGCCAGCAGTCCCCGTCCGTACGGACTAGCAACCAATGAGCAGTTCTTC,CASSPRPYGLATNEQFF
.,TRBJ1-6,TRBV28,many,TGTGCCACCGTGACGGCCTTTATCGCCCCCCTCCACTTT,CATVTAFIAPLHF
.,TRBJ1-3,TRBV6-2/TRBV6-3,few,TGTGCCAGCAGTTACAGGACGGCAGGGATCTCTGGAAACACCATATATTTT,CASSYRTAGISGNTIYF
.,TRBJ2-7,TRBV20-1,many,TGCAGTGCTCTTGTCGGGGCAGGGGTAACCTACGAGCAGTACTTC,CSALVGAGVTYEQYF
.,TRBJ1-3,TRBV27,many,TGTGCCAGCAGTTTCTCTGGAAACACCATATATTTT,CASSFSGNTIYF
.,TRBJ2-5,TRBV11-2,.,TGTGCCAGCAGCCCGGGCCCGGGAGAGACCCAGTACTTC,CASSPGPGETQYF
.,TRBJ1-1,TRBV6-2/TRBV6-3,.,TGTGCCAGCACCGGGGGTAAAGCTGAAGCTTTCTTT,CASTGGKAEAFF
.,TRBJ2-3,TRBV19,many,TGTGCCAGTAGTGGCGGACAGATAACAGATACGCAGTATTTT,CASSGGQITDTQYF
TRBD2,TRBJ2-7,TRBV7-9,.,TGTCCCAGCAGCCGAAGCGGACTAGCGGGAGTCGACGAGCAGTACTTC,CPSSRSGLAGVDEQYF
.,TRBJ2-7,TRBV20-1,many,TGCAGTGCTAGAGACCGGGTAGGAACCTACGAGCAGTACTTC,CSARDRVGTYEQYF
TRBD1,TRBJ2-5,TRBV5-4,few,TGTGCCAGCAGCTTGGCAGGGGGAAGCCAAGAGACCCAGTACTTC,CASSLAGGSQETQYF